This TCR beta chain emerged from a study of OX40 agonist ivuxolimab in advanced cancers. Study summary: Intravenous ivuxolimab at 0.01 to 10 mg/kg was given to patients every 2 weeks.

Clones were sequenced by immunoSEQ multiplex PCR, and TCRdb holds only the in-frame ones, with some missing. The data hold over 65,000 clones, with 80% to 95% observed a single time. Blood sampling was done at baseline, cycle 4 day 1, and cycle 7 day 1. The receptor was isolated from an adult with an advanced solid tumor such as melanoma, head and neck, liver or kidney cancer. The starting material was CD4+ or CD8+ T cells sorted from blood, obtained in a trial of the OX40 agonist ivuxolimab.

CDR3 region: CASTTPGNYQPQHF. CDR3 sequence (DNA): TGTGCCAGCACCACCCCGGGGAACTATCAGCCCCAGCATTTT. The chain carries TRBV28 and TRBJ1-5, with unresolved D. Trimming cost V 7 bases and J 5 bases, with 15 bases left between them. Germline-derived CDR1 and CDR2 are MDHEN and SYDVKM. This CDR3 spans 14 amino acids.